These 31 T cell receptor beta chains originate from one sample sequenced in a study of monozygotic twins with inflammatory bowel disease. No DNA is given; TCRdb re-called the 5' RACE reads and lists each CDR3 protein once. The repertoire shows about 160,000 distinct CDR3 sequences; the top ten hold approximately 2.5%. The sample taken for sequencing was blood. All receptors come from a human donor with ulcerative colitis or Crohn's disease, or a healthy co-twin of an affected twin (not recorded which).

The gene calls are TRBV7-9 and TRBJ2-5; TCRdb names TRBD2, which stays unverified in the absence of DNA. The CDR3 contains 15 residues. CDR1 is SEHNR, CDR2 FQNEAQ, per germline (reference sequence). The CDR3 region is CASSPSRARAETQYF.

The gene calls are TRBV29-1 and TRBJ2-2; TCRdb designates TRBD2, a call that cannot be tested without DNA. This CDR3 has 13 amino acids. Germline V gene lookup returns CDR1 SQVTM and CDR2 ANQGSEA. The CDR3 loop reads CSVGLAVPGELFF.

The chain couples TRBV9 to TRBJ1-1. The V gene's germline CDR1 is SGDLS and CDR2 YYNGEE. The CDR3 is 13 residues long. The chain's CDR3 is CASSAEIGTEASF.

The rearrangement uses TRBV10-3 and TRBJ1-1. Germline V CDR1 and CDR2: ENHRY, SYGVKD. The CDR3 is 13 residues long. The CDR3 spells CAISEGVNTEAFF.

The genes are TRBV19 and TRBJ2-1; TCRdb proposes TRBD2, but this gene call is untestable without DNA. Germline V gene lookup returns CDR1 LNHDA and CDR2 SQIVND (reference sequence). This CDR3 region has 11 residues. CDR3 protein: CASIWRHEQFF. The variable domain in full, with the rest retrieved from reference TRBV19 and TRBJ2-1, is DGGITQSPKYLFRKEGQNVTLSCEQNLNHDAMYWYRQDPGQGLRLIYYSQIVNDFQKGDIAEGYSVSREKKESFPLTVTSAQKNPTAFYLCASIWRHEQFFGPGTRLTVL.

This chain uses TRBV20-1 with TRBJ2-7; TCRdb reports TRBD2, a call that lacks DNA to check it against. CDR1 is DFQATT, CDR2 SNEGSKA, per germline (reference sequence). CDR3 length: 14 residues. CDR3 sequence: CSASQAGIFREQYF.

The V call is TRBV12-3 or TRBV12-4, the J call TRBJ2-2; TCRdb designates TRBD2, a call that cannot be tested without DNA. The CDR3 contains 16 residues. The CDR3 loop reads CASSGGSGSLVGELFF.

The rearrangement joins TRBV20-1 to TRBJ2-2. Germline loops: CDR1 DFQATT, CDR2 SNEGSKA (reference sequence). This CDR3 comprises 17 residues. This CDR3 is CSARVGLGNPNTGELFF.

This chain connects TRBV7-2 to TRBJ1-4; TCRdb returns TRBD1, unconfirmable since there is no DNA. From germline, CDR1 is SGHTA and CDR2 FQGNSA. The CDR3 runs to 15 residues. Here the CDR3 reads CASSVGGGTNEKLFF.

The chain is built from TRBV11-2 and TRBJ1-5; TCRdb's D gene call, TRBD1, goes unchecked for lack of DNA. The CDR3 is 15 amino acids. Looked up from germline, CDR1 is SGHAT and CDR2 is FQNNGV. CDR3 sequence reads: CASSLVAGTDQPQHF.

V and J are TRBV5-1 and TRBJ2-6; as DNA is missing, the TRBD1 call by TCRdb cannot be tested. Germline CDR1 is SGHRS and CDR2 is YFSETQ. The CDR3 totals 20 residues. The CDR3 loop reads CASSSRPTGTVVSGANVLTF.

The chain combines TRBV12-3 or TRBV12-4 with TRBJ1-2; TCRdb reports TRBD1, a call that lacks DNA to check it against. The CDR3 extends over 17 amino acids. The CDR3: CASRSDRSLGEGHGYTF.

The chain carries TRBV5-1 and TRBJ2-7. CDR3 length equals 16 residues. Germline CDR1 reads SGHRS; CDR2 reads YFSETQ. CDR3 amino acids: CASSLAGRTISYEQYF.

The chain carries TRBV5-1 and TRBJ1-6; TCRdb gives TRBD1 as the D gene, but with no DNA this cannot be confirmed. In germline, CDR1 is SGHRS, CDR2 YFSETQ. The CDR3 is made up of 14 amino acids. This chain's CDR3 is CASSWTGRNSPLHF.

This chain uses TRBV5-4 with TRBJ2-3; the TCRdb call, TRBD1, lacks DNA for checking. The CDR3 runs to 14 residues. CDR1 and CDR2 (germline): SGHNT, YYREEE (reference sequence). CDR3 protein: CASSSWTVTDTQYF.

CDR3 loop: CASSLGVPDTQYF. The chain carries TRBV7-2 and TRBJ2-3. Germline lookup yields CDR1 SGHTA and CDR2 FQGNSA. The CDR3 sequence is 13 residues long.

The chain recombines TRBV5-1 with TRBJ2-3; the D call of TRBD1 rests on TCRdb alone, since no DNA is present to check it. The V gene's germline CDR1 is SGHRS and CDR2 YFSETQ. The CDR3 totals 14 residues. The CDR3 reads CASSPRQGTDTQYF.

This chain joins TRBV5-1 and TRBJ2-2. CDR1 SGHRS and CDR2 YFSETQ come from the germline V gene. The CDR3 totals 12 residues. CDR3 sequence: CASSLASGELFF. The full variable domain, with the rest looked up from reference TRBV5-1 and TRBJ2-2, is KAGVTQTPRYLIKTRGQQVTLSCSPISGHRSVSWYQQTPGQGLQFLFEYFSETQRNKGNFPGRFSGRQFSNSRSEMNVSTLELGDSALYLCASSLASGELFFGEGSRLTVL.

CDR3 sequence reads: CASSTLGGYNEQFF. This chain joins TRBV19 and TRBJ2-1; without DNA, the TCRdb call of TRBD1 cannot be checked. The CDR3 has 14 residues. The germline gives CDR1 LNHDA, CDR2 SQIVND (reference sequence).

This chain connects TRBV6-1 to TRBJ2-5; the D gene TCRdb calls, TRBD2, cannot be checked with no DNA. Germline CDR1 MNHNS, CDR2 SASEGT. The CDR3 is 19 amino acids. This CDR3 reads CASSEADRLAGTRRETQYF.

The chain has TRBV7-8 and TRBJ2-5. The CDR3 runs 17 residues. Germline CDR1 is SGHVS and CDR2 is FQNEAQ. CDR3 sequence: CASSLKRVRSQKETQYF.

The rearrangement joins TRBV5-1 to TRBJ1-5. This CDR3 spans 16 amino acids. Germline V gene sequence: CDR1 SGHRS, CDR2 YFSETQ. The CDR3 sequence: CASSLGGSHRGEPQHF.

J is TRBJ1-4 and V is TRBV28; TCRdb lists TRBD1, though no DNA is available to test this call. This CDR3 comprises 15 residues. Germline lookup yields CDR1 MDHEN and CDR2 SYDVKM. The CDR3 reads CASSLPGGGFEKLFF.

The CDR3 here is CASSQAFRWNTEAFF. The chain employs TRBV4-1 and TRBJ1-1. Looked up from germline, CDR1 is MGHRA and CDR2 is YSYEKL. The CDR3 totals 15 residues.

The chain employs TRBV6-5 and TRBJ2-7; TCRdb's D call of TRBD2 is untestable without DNA. Germline values: CDR1 MNHEY, CDR2 SVGAGI. The CDR3 covers 13 residues. CDR3 loop: CASSRAGGYEQYF.

The rearrangement links TRBV20-1 to TRBJ2-1; TCRdb picks TRBD2, but there is no DNA to check that call. This CDR3 has 18 residues. Germline lookup yields CDR1 DFQATT and CDR2 SNEGSKA (reference sequence). CDR3 sequence reads: CSAKGHSGEKSSYNEQFF.

J is TRBJ1-5 and V is TRBV21-1; TCRdb names TRBD1, which stays unverified in the absence of DNA. TRBV21-1 is an annotated pseudogene. This CDR3 has 15 amino acids. The CDR3 protein is CASTRDTPFNQPQHF.

The chain carries TRBV20-1 and TRBJ2-2; there is no DNA to check the TCRdb D call of TRBD1. CDR1 and CDR2 from the germline V gene are DFQATT and SNEGSKA (reference sequence). The CDR3 contains 13 residues. CDR3 residues: CSASRGGTGELFF.

The chain couples TRBV19 to TRBJ2-1; TCRdb's D gene call, TRBD1, goes unchecked for lack of DNA. The CDR3 has 13 residues. Germline CDR1 LNHDA, CDR2 SQIVND (reference sequence). This CDR3 reads CASSPRSGTEQFF.

The V call is TRBV11-1, the J call TRBJ2-1; TCRdb designates TRBD2, a call that cannot be tested without DNA. CDR3 length equals 19 residues. The germline V gene has CDR1 SGHAT and CDR2 FQDESV (reference sequence). CDR3 sequence: CASSLGRLAGYPGYNEQFF.

The V and J genes are TRBV7-6 and TRBJ1-5. CDR3 length: 13 residues. Germline CDR1 and CDR2: SGHVS and FNYEAQ. CDR3 region: CASSGQFAQPQHF.